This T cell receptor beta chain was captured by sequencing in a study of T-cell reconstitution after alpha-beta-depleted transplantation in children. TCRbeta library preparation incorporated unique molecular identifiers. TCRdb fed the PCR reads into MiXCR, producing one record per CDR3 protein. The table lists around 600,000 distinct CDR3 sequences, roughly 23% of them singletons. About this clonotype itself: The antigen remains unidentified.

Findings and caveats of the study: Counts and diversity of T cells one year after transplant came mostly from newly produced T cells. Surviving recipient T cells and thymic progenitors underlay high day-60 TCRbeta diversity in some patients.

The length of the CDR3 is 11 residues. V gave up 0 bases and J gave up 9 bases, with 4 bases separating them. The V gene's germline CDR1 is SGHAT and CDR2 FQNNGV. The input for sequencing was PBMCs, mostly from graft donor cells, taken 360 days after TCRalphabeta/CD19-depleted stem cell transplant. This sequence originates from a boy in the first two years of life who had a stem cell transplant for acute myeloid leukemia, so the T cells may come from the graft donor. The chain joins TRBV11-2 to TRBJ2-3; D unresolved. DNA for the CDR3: TGTGCCAGCAGCTTAGATCAGACGCAGTATTTT. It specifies CASSLDQTQYF.